This T cell receptor (beta chain) was captured by sequencing in a study of blood T cell repertoires in COVID-19. The overall study: Spain, Italy and the United States supplied samples that represented acute and convalescent COVID-19.

Sequencing used immunoSEQ multiplex PCR; TCRdb keeps in-frame clones, though not all of them. The sample gives roughly 330,000 clones, around 90% of which show up once; about 6% is in the top ten. J gave up 1 base and V 0 bases, and 9 bases lay outside the gene matches. The germline gives CDR1 GTSNPN, CDR2 SVGIG (reference sequence). The CDR3 spans 19 residues. The chain uses TRBV30 and TRBJ2-1; TRBD2 matches 13 bases. Sequencing was performed on peripheral blood. This clonotype was sampled from a man between 18 and 29 years old who had recovered from COVID-19. CDR3 DNA sequence: TGTGCCTGGAGTGTAGGTTGGACTAGCGGGAGTTGGTCCTACAATGAGCAGTTCTTC. Translation gives CAWSVGWTSGSWSYNEQFF.